This record looks at one T cell receptor beta chain sequence and its context. Its target is unknown. The read ends 3 residues before the CDR3 terminus; that terminus is restored from the germline J gene. These data come from a study of T cell clonality in common variable immunodeficiency. Here immunoSEQ multiplex PCR was the method, and the copy in TCRdb shows in-frame clones only, minus some. The sample contains about 44,000 clones, none of them singletons. Patients and controls were mostly of Caucasian heritage. Points from the study as a whole: In common variable immunodeficiency, TCR beta chains reportedly carried fewer deletions and N-nucleotide insertions. Fewer TCRbeta clones were shared among CVID subjects than controls.

V lost 3 bases to trimming and J lost 4 bases; unmatched junction nucleotides: 10. CDR1 and CDR2 (germline): SGHVS, FQNEAQ. This CDR3 is built from 17 residues. This rearrangement joins TRBV7-8 to TRBJ2-5, with 11 bases that match TRBD1. Material for sequencing was peripheral blood mononuclear cells. This clonotype originated in a person between 18 and 75 years old in good health. CDR3 bases read: TGTGCCAGCAGCTTTATGGGACGGGGGACAGGGGGAGAGACC. Translation gives CASSFMGRGTGGET. The CDR3 in full is CASSFMGRGTGGETQYF.